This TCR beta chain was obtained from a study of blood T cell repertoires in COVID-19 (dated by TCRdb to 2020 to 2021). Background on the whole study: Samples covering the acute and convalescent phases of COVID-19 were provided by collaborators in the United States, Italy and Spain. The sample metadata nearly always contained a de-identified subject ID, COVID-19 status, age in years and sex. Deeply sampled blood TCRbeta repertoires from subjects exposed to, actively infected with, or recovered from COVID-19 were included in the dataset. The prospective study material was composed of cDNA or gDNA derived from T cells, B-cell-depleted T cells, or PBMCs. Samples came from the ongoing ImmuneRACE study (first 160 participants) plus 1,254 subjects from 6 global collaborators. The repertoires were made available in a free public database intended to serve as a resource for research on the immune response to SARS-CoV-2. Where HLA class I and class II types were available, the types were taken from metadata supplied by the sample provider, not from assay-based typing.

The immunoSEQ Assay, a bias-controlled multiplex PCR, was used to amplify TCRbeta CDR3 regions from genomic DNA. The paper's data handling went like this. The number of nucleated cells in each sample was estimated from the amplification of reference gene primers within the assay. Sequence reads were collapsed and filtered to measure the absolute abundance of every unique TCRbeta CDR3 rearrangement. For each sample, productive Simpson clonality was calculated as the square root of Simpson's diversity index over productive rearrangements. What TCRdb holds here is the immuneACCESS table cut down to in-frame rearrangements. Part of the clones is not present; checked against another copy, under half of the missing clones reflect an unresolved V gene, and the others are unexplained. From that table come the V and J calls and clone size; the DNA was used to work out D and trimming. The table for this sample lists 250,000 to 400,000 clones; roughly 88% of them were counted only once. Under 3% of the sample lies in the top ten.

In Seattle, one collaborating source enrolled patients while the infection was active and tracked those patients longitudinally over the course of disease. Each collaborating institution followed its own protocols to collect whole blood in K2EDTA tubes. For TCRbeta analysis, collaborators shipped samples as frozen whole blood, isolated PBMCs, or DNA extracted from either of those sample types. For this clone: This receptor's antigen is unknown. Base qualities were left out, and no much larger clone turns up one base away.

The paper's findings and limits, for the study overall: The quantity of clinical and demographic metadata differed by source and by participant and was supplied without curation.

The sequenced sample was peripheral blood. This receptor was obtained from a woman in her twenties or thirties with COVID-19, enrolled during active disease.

The base sequence is TGTGCCAGTAGTATGGGGGGAGAGTACTATGGCTACACCTTC. This translates into CASSMGGEYYGYTF. Recombination linked TRBV19 to TRBJ1-2; a tentative D match to TRBD1 spans 5 bases. For CDR1 and CDR2, the germline V gene (reference sequence) lists LNHDA and SQIVND. The trim is 3 bases for V and 3 bases for J, with a gap of 11 bases between the germline ends. Counted from cysteine to phenylalanine, this CDR3 has 14 amino acids. Of the read, only the CDR3 DNA is kept; its 42 bases are in frame from base 1. With the rest looked up from the reference TRBV19 and TRBJ1-2 genes rather than sequenced, the full variable domain is DGGITQSPKYLFRKEGQNVTLSCEQNLNHDAMYWYRQDPGQGLRLIYYSQIVNDFQKGDIAEGYSVSREKKESFPLTVTSAQKNPTAFYLCASSMGGEYYGYTFGSGTRLTVV.